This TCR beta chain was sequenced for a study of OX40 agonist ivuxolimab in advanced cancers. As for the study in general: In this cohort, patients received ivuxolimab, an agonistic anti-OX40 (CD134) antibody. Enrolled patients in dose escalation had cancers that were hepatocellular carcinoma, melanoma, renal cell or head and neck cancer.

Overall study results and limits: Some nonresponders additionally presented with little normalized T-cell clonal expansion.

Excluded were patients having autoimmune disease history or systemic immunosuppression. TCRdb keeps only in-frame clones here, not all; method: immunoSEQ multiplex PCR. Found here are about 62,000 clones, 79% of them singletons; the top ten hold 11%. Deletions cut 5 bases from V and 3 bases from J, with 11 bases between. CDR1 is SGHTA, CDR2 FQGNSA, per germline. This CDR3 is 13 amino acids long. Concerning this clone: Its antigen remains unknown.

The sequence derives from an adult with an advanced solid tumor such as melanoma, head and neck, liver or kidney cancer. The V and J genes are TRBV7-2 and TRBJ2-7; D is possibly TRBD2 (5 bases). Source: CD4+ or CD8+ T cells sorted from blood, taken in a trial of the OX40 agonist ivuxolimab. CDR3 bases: TGTGCCAGCAGCCGAGGGCAGGACTACGAGCAGTACTTC. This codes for CASSRGQDYEQYF.